This TCR beta chain was retrieved from a study of cytomegalovirus exposure and HLA in healthy donors. V gave up 1 base and J gave up 4 bases; unmatched junction bases: 11. The CDR3 extends over 19 amino acids. Germline values: CDR1 SGHAT, CDR2 FQNNGV. The PCR was carried out with 60 Vbeta primers and 13 Jbeta primers. Original methodology: In a later analysis, the count reached tens of millions of unique TCR beta chains, with 9 million to 11 million shared. The protocol was immunoSEQ multiplex PCR, while the TCRdb copy is restricted to in-frame clones and leaves out a portion. V and J calls and clone size follow that table, whereas D and trimming were derived from the DNA. The repertoire consists of about 75,000 clones, with around 83% occurring once and the leading ten covering 18%.

The chain couples TRBV11-2 to TRBJ2-3; the match to TRBD2 covers 13 bases. The TCR comes from a man aged 70 or older in good health and CMV-seropositive. The sample was PBMCs. The chain's CDR3 is CASSLGLILAGGPPDTQYF. As DNA, the CDR3 is TGTGCCAGCAGCTTAGGCCTGATACTAGCGGGGGGGCCCCCAGATACGCAGTATTTT.